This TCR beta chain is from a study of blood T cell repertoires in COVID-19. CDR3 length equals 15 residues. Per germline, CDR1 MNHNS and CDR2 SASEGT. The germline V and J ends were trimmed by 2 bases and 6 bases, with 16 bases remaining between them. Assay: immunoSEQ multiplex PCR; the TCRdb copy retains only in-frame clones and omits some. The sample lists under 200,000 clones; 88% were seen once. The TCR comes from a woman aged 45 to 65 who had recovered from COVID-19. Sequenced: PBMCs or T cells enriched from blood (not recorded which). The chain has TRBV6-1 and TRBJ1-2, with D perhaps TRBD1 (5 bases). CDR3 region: CASSERGRESNGYTF. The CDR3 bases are TGTGCCAGCAGTGAAAGGGGCAGGGAATCCAATGGCTACACCTTC.